A selection of T cell receptor beta chains follows, all from one sample in a study of shared clonotypes between healthy human individuals. This table comes from immunoSEQ multiplex PCR, and its TCRdb copy is limited to in-frame clones, with some not included. Among hundreds of thousands of clones listed, 97% were seen once. The sample consisted of naive CD4+ T cells sorted from blood. Source of these receptors: a woman in her twenties or thirties in good health. The CDR3 runs from the conserved cysteine through the conserved F or W. Fields, in order: V gene, J gene, D gene, clone size, CDR3 DNA, CDR3 protein. D genes are given only for firm matches. Size values are once, few and many counts, or a class for expanded clones, and some rows have none.

V gene: TRBV6-6
J gene: TRBJ1-2
D gene: NA
clone size: NA
CDR3 DNA: TGTGCCAGCAGTTCCGGACGCTGGGGGTACACCTTC
CDR3 protein: CASSSGRWGYTF

V gene: TRBV9
J gene: TRBJ1-1
D gene: NA
clone size: NA
CDR3 DNA: TGTGCCAGCGGCGCGGGGGACACTGAAGCTTTCTTT
CDR3 protein: CASGAGDTEAFF

V gene: TRBV7-9
J gene: TRBJ2-7
D gene: NA
clone size: NA
CDR3 DNA: TGTGCCAGCAGCTTAAGAAACGAGCAGTACTTC
CDR3 protein: CASSLRNEQYF

V gene: TRBV15
J gene: TRBJ1-4
D gene: NA
clone size: NA
CDR3 DNA: TGTGCCACCAGCAGAGTTACACGGCGGTACGAAAAACTGTTTTTT
CDR3 protein: CATSRVTRRYEKLFF

V gene: TRBV5-1
J gene: TRBJ2-1
D gene: TRBD2
clone size: once
CDR3 DNA: TGCGCCAGCAGCTGGGATGGGGCGGGAGACGATGAGCAGTTCTTC
CDR3 protein: CASSWDGAGDDEQFF

V gene: TRBV2
J gene: TRBJ2-5
D gene: NA
clone size: NA
CDR3 DNA: TGTGCCAGCAGTCCCCCCGAGACCCAGTACTTC
CDR3 protein: CASSPPETQYF

V gene: TRBV27
J gene: TRBJ1-1
D gene: TRBD1
clone size: NA
CDR3 DNA: TGTGCCAGCAGTGCTCAGGGGGCATGGACTGAAGCTTTCTTT
CDR3 protein: CASSAQGAWTEAFF

V gene: TRBV4-1
J gene: TRBJ2-2
D gene: TRBD2
clone size: NA
CDR3 DNA: TGCGCCAGCAGCCAAGATTTGCTAGCGGGAGGGGGTAACACCGGGGAGCTGTTTTTT
CDR3 protein: CASSQDLLAGGGNTGELFF

V gene: TRBV28
J gene: TRBJ2-1
D gene: TRBD2
clone size: NA
CDR3 DNA: TGTGCCAGCAGTTCAGCGTCAGCGGGAGGGACCAATGAGCAGTTCTTC
CDR3 protein: CASSSASAGGTNEQFF

V gene: TRBV5-4
J gene: TRBJ2-7
D gene: NA
clone size: NA
CDR3 DNA: TGTGCCAGCAGCGTGGGACATTTTTCCTACGAGCAGTACTTC
CDR3 protein: CASSVGHFSYEQYF

V gene: TRBV2
J gene: TRBJ2-1
D gene: TRBD2
clone size: NA
CDR3 DNA: TGTGCCAGCAGTGAAGCGACACTAGCGGGAGCCCCCTCCCACAATGAGCAGTTCTTC
CDR3 protein: CASSEATLAGAPSHNEQFF

V gene: TRBV28
J gene: TRBJ1-2
D gene: NA
clone size: NA
CDR3 DNA: TGTGCCAGCCTACAACCCCTAGGGGGATATGGCTACACCTTC
CDR3 protein: CASLQPLGGYGYTF

V gene: TRBV14
J gene: TRBJ2-1
D gene: TRBD1
clone size: NA
CDR3 DNA: TGTGCCAGCAGCCTAAACCGGGACAGGGGTTTTAATGAGCAGTTCTTC
CDR3 protein: CASSLNRDRGFNEQFF

V gene: TRBV28
J gene: TRBJ2-5
D gene: NA
clone size: NA
CDR3 DNA: TGTGCCAGCAGTAAAACATGGACGGTACAAGAGACCCAGTACTTC
CDR3 protein: CASSKTWTVQETQYF

V gene: TRBV11-2
J gene: TRBJ2-3
D gene: NA
clone size: NA
CDR3 DNA: TGTGCCAGCAGCTTAAGGTCGGGGTACCCAGATACGCAGTATTTT
CDR3 protein: CASSLRSGYPDTQYF

V gene: TRBV18
J gene: TRBJ1-2
D gene: NA
clone size: NA
CDR3 DNA: TGTGCCAGCTCACCATCGGCAGGCGATGGCTACACCTTC
CDR3 protein: CASSPSAGDGYTF